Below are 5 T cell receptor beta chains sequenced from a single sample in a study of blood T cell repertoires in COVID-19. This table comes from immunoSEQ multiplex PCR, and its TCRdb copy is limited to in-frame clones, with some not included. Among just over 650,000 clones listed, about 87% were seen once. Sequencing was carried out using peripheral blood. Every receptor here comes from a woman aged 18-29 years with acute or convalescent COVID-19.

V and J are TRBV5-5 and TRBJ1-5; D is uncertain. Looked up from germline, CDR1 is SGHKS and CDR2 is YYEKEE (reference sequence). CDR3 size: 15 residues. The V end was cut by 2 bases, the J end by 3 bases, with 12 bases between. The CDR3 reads CASSFDWSYNQPQHF. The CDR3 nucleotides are TGTGCCAGCAGCTTTGATTGGAGCTACAATCAGCCCCAGCATTTT.

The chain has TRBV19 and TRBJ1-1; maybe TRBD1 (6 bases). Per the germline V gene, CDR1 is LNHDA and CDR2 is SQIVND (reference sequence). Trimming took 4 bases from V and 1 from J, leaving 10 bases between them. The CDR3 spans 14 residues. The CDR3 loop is CASSTGTTNTEAFF. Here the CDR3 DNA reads TGTGCCAGTAGTACCGGGACAACGAACACTGAAGCTTTCTTT. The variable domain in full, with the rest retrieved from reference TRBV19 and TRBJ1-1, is DGGITQSPKYLFRKEGQNVTLSCEQNLNHDAMYWYRQDPGQGLRLIYYSQIVNDFQKGDIAEGYSVSREKKESFPLTVTSAQKNPTAFYLCASSTGTTNTEAFFGQGTRLTVV.

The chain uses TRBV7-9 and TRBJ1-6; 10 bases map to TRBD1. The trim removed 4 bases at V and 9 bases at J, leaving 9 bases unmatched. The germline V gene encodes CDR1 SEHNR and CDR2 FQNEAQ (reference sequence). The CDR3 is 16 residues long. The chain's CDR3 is CASSSGTGVTFSPLHF. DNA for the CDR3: TGTGCCAGCAGCTCTGGGACAGGGGTTACTTTTTCACCCCTCCACTTT.

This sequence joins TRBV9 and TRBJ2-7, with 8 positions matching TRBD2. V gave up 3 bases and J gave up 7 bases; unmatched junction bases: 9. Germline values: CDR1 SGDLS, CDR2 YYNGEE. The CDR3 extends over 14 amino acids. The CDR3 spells CASSGGGSLGEQYF. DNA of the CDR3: TGTGCCAGCAGCGGCGGGGGGTCCTTGGGAGAGCAGTACTTC.

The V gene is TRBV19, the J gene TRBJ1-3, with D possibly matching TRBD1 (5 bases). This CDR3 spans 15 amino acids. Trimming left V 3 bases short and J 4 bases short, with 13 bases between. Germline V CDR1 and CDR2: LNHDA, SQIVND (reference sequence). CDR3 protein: CASSMGRVVGNTIYF. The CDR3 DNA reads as TGTGCCAGTAGTATGGGCAGGGTAGTAGGAAACACCATATATTTT.